The clone carrying this TCR beta chain has more than one count but fewer than ten. The data were obtained in a study of metastatic and nonmetastatic thyroid tumors. At the level of the study: The authors compared repertoires across blood and tumor or nodule tissue from malignant and benign thyroid patients.

From the PCR reads, TCRdb re-called clones with MiXCR. The sample lists several thousand clones; approximately 32% were seen once. Among the patients, none had received any treatment before thyroid surgery. The germline V gene encodes CDR1 MNHEY and CDR2 SMNVEV (reference sequence). This CDR3 contains 15 residues. Trimming stripped 5 bases from V and 0 bases from J, with 14 bases between. This TCR was sampled from a female donor with papillary thyroid cancer or a benign thyroid nodule (not recorded which). Some clones in this sample may be carry-over from other donors' samples. The chain couples TRBV27 to TRBJ2-7; D perhaps matches TRBD1 (6 bases). The sequenced sample consisted of adjacent normal tissue. This CDR3 reads CASSKNRVLSYEQYF. Here the CDR3 DNA reads TGTGCCAGCAGTAAAAACAGGGTCCTCTCCTACGAGCAGTACTTC.